What follows describes a single TCR beta chain. This entry belongs to a study of CD8 T cells in Susac syndrome. With random hexamers, reverse transcription was performed on roughly 0.5 to 1 ug of RNA. TCRdb recomputed calls from the immunoSEQ multiplex PCR reads with MiXCR, one row per CDR3 protein. The data hold 95,000 to 150,000 distinct CDR3 sequences, with over 85% observed a single time. Trimming at V came to 5 bases and at J to 3 bases, leaving 6 bases not matched to a gene. Germline loops: CDR1 SGHAT, CDR2 FQNNGV. This CDR3 spans 16 amino acids. From blood CD8+ and CD4+ T cells, the TCR beta chain was sequenced. While CD8+ and CD4+ T cells were isolated negatively, TEMRA cells were enriched by FACS.

The sequencing input was CD4+ T cells from PBMCs. This sequence was found in a human donor in good health. The chain employs TRBV11-2 and TRBJ2-1; 11 positions match TRBD2. This chain's CDR3 is CASSPRGTSGYNEQFF. The CDR3 DNA reads as TGTGCCAGCAGCCCCAGGGGGACTAGCGGCTACAATGAGCAGTTCTTC. Supplemented by reference TRBV11-2 and TRBJ2-1, the full variable domain reads EAGVAQSPRYKIIEKRQSVAFWCNPISGHATLYWYQQILGQGPKLLIQFQNNGVVDDSQLPKDRFSAERLKGVDSTLKIQPAKLEDSAVYLCASSPRGTSGYNEQFFGPGTRLTVL.